These 9 T cell receptor beta chains originate from one sample sequenced in a study of beta chain features in type 1 diabetes. Study-level results: Shorter TCRB CDR3s, moderately but significantly so, marked every one of the four CD4+ subsets in Type 1 diabetes patients.

Since all of the isolated RNA was reverse transcribed, expressed TCRB transcripts were what got sequenced. Repertoires were generated with immunoSEQ multiplex PCR, while TCRdb's copy carries only in-frame clones and drops some. The sample comprises more than 200,000 clones, 15% to 20% of which are singletons, and roughly 0.08% rests with the top ten. Their cognate antigens are unknown. The sequencing sample was made of naive CD4+ T cells from blood. Receptor source: a man aged 25 to 45 with type 1 diabetes.

This clone was seen a single time. The CDR3 sequence: CASSILAGAWETQYF. The CDR3 DNA is TGTGCCAGCAGCATCCTAGCGGGAGCTTGGGAGACCCAGTACTTC. This chain uses TRBV28 with TRBJ2-5; TRBD2 agrees at 10 bases. There are 15 residues in the CDR3. The germline gives CDR1 MDHEN, CDR2 SYDVKM. After removal of 6 bases from V and 5 bases from J, the junction contained 9 bases not matched to a gene. Complete variable domain (other parts from reference TRBV28 and TRBJ2-5): DVKVTQSSRYLVKRTGEKVFLECVQDMDHENMFWYRQDPGLGLRLIYFSYDVKMKEKGDIPEGYSVSREKKERFSLILESASTNQTSMYLCASSILAGAWETQYFGPGTRLLVL.

This clone appeared a few times. The chain couples TRBV29-1 to TRBJ2-5; TRBD1 aligns across 7 bases. V was clipped by 8 bases and J by 5 bases; unmatched bases: 11. CDR1 is SQVTM and CDR2 is ANQGSEA in the germline V gene. The CDR3 has 13 residues. The chain's CDR3 is CSTLRGLVETQYF. CDR3 in DNA: TGCAGCACCCTAAGGGGGCTCGTGGAGACCCAGTACTTC.

V gene TRBV29-1 combines with J gene TRBJ1-2, with 8 bases identical to TRBD1. The germline V gene has CDR1 SQVTM and CDR2 ANQGSEA. The V gene end was trimmed by 6 bases and the J gene end by 3 bases; junction bases not matched to a gene: 6. The CDR3 covers 13 residues. The CDR3 DNA is TGCAGCGTCCCGGACAGGGACGACTATGGCTACACCTTC. Translating it yields CSVPDRDDYGYTF.

This clone was counted only a few times. The rearrangement joins TRBV7-6 to TRBJ2-3; D is tentatively TRBD1 or TRBD2 (5 bases each). V was shortened by 4 bases and J by 4 bases, with 9 bases between the two germline ends. The CDR3 is 13 residues long. Germline V gene data show CDR1 as SGHVS and CDR2 as FNYEAQ. CDR3 nucleotides: TGTGCCAGCAGCTCAGGGAGTTCAGATACGCAGTATTTT. This encodes CASSSGSSDTQYF.

The chain employs TRBV4-3 and TRBJ2-1; 10 bases align to TRBD2. Germline trimming cut 3 bases from V and 0 bases from J; bases unmatched to any gene: 2. The CDR3 loop spans 16 amino acids. Germline V gene sequence: CDR1 LGHNA, CDR2 YSLEER. The CDR3: CASSQASGSSYNEQFF. The CDR3 coding sequence is TGCGCCAGCAGCCAGGCTAGCGGGAGCTCCTACAATGAGCAGTTCTTC.

Only a few counts were recorded for this clone. The V call is TRBV30, the J call TRBJ2-7; 10 bases line up with TRBD2. The germline CDR1 and CDR2 sequences are GTSNPN and SVGIG (reference sequence). V trimming: 0 bases; J trimming: 1 base; junction bases outside the gene matches: 6. CDR3 size: 16 residues. CDR3 sequence: CAWSVLTSGKSYEQYF. The CDR3 nucleotides are TGTGCCTGGAGTGTTCTTACTAGCGGGAAATCCTACGAGCAGTACTTC.

This clone turned up a few times. The chain carries TRBV9 and TRBJ2-3; D call uncertain. Germline CDR1 and CDR2: SGDLS and YYNGEE. This CDR3 contains 14 residues. Trimming pared 4 bases from V and 2 bases from J, leaving 11 bases between. As DNA, the CDR3 is TGTGCCAGCAGCTGGGCGGTGGACACAGATACGCAGTATTTT. Residues: CASSWAVDTDTQYF.

A few counts support this clone. The chain couples TRBV23-1 to TRBJ2-3, with no clear D. TRBV23-1 is noted as an ORF with a role that remains uncertain. Trimming removed 0 bases from V and 1 base from J, with 14 bases in between. The CDR3 totals 17 residues. CDR3 nucleotides: TGCGCCAGCAGTCAATCTTTGGCCAGGATGGGCACAGATACGCAGTATTTT. Its translation: CASSQSLARMGTDTQYF.

The chain carries TRBV7-9 and TRBJ1-3, with no clear D. The CDR3 consists of 14 residues. V was trimmed by 1 base and J by 0 bases, leaving 4 bases between them. The germline V gene encodes CDR1 SEHNR and CDR2 FQNEAQ (reference sequence). Here the CDR3 DNA reads TGTGCCAGCAGCTTAGGTATCTCTGGAAACACCATATATTTT. Translated: CASSLGISGNTIYF.